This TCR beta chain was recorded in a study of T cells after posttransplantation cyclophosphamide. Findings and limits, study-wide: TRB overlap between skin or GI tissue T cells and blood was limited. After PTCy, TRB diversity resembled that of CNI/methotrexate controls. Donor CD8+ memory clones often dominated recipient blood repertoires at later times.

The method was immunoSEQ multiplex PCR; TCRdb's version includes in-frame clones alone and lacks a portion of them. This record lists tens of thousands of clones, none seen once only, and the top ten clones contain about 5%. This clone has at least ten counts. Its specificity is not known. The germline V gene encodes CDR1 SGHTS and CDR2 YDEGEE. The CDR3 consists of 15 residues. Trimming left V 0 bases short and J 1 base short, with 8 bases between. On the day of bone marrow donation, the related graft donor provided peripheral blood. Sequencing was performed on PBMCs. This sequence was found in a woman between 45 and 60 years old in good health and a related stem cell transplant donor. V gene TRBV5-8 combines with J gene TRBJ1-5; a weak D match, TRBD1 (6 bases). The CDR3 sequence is CASSLGTVSNQPQHF. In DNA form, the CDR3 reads TGTGCCAGCAGCTTGGGGACAGTCAGCAATCAGCCCCAGCATTTT.